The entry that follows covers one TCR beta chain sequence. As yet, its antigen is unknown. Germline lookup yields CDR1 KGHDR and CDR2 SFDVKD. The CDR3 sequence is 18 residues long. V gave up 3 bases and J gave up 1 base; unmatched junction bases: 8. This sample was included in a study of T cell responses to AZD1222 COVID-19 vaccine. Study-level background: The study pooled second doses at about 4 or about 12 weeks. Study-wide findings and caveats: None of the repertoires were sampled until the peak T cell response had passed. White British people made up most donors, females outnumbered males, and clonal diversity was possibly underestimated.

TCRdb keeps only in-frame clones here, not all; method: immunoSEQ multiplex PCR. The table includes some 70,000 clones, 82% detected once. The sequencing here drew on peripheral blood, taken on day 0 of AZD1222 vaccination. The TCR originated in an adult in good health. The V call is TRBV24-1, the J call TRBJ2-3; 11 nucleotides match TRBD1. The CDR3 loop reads CATSDTGTGGIGTDTQYF. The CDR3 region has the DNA TGTGCCACCAGTGATACCGGGACAGGGGGTATTGGCACAGATACGCAGTATTTT.